The next 18 T cell receptor beta chains were all read from a single sample in a study of identical twins. TCRdb used MiXCR to reprocess the 5' RACE reads, holding one entry per CDR3 protein. This sample has approximately 1.8 million distinct CDR3 sequences, with 25% to 35% found just once. The sample comprised cord blood. The source of these receptors is a newborn girl in good health.

This clonotype occurred many times. The rearrangement joins TRBV10-1 to TRBJ2-7, with 7 bases aligning to TRBD1. The CDR3 spans 14 residues. The V gene end was trimmed by 4 bases and the J gene end by 4 bases; junction bases not matched to a gene: 7. CDR1 is WNHNN, CDR2 SYGVQD, per germline (reference sequence). The CDR3 DNA reads as TGCGCCAGCAGTGTTTCAACAGGGGCTTACGAGCAGTACTTC. Amino acids: CASSVSTGAYEQYF.

This clonotype was seen a handful of times. The rearrangement uses TRBV2 and TRBJ2-3; D might be TRBD1 or TRBD2, each matching 5 bases. Germline V gene lookup returns CDR1 SNHLY and CDR2 FYNNEI. The CDR3 extends over 14 amino acids. The V end lost 5 bases, the J end lost 2 bases, and 11 bases lay between the germline ends. This CDR3 reads CASSPGRNTDTQYF. CDR3 sequence (DNA): TGTGCCAGCAGTCCGGGACGGAACACAGATACGCAGTATTTT.

The gene calls are TRBV24-1 and TRBJ1-2; D is ambiguous. CDR1 and CDR2 from the germline V gene are KGHDR and SFDVKD. The germline V and J ends were trimmed by 7 bases and 2 bases, with 7 bases remaining between them. CDR3 length: 12 amino acids. The CDR3 DNA sequence: TGTGCCACCAGAGCAAAAAACTATGGCTACACCTTC. It is translated as CATRAKNYGYTF.

This clonotype was picked up a small number of times. The chain is built from TRBV20-1 and TRBJ2-7; 9 bases agree with TRBD2. CDR1 and CDR2 from the germline V gene are DFQATT and SNEGSKA (reference sequence). The V segment lost 2 bases and the J segment 3 bases; nucleotides outside the gene matches: 8. This CDR3 contains 15 residues. CDR3 region: CSARRKASGDYEQYF. The CDR3 nucleotides are TGCAGTGCTAGAAGGAAGGCTAGCGGGGACTACGAGCAGTACTTC.

This clonotype was observed a few times. The chain is built from TRBV25-1 and TRBJ2-5, with 11 nucleotides matching TRBD2. CDR3 size: 14 residues. CDR1 and CDR2 from the germline V gene are MGHDK and SYGVNS. Trimming cost V 5 bases and J 5 bases; bases outside gene matches: 4. CDR3 coding DNA: TGTGCCAGCAGTCCTAGCGGGGGGTTCGAGACCCAGTACTTC. This sequence encodes CASSPSGGFETQYF.

This clonotype was seen a handful of times. The chain employs TRBV6-1 and TRBJ1-2; TRBD1 aligns across 8 bases. Germline-derived CDR1 and CDR2 are MNHNS and SASEGT. The CDR3 extends over 15 amino acids. The trim removed 5 bases at V and 4 bases at J, leaving 9 bases unmatched. For the CDR3, the DNA is TGTGCCAGCAGTCCATGGCTCGACAGGGGCTATGGCTACACCTTC. It encodes CASSPWLDRGYGYTF.

Details on this clonotype: At one end the junction does not follow the germline gene, possibly because of a read error. The J gene is TRBJ2-3, the V gene TRBV6-1; D possibly uses TRBD1 or TRBD2 (5 bases each). Per germline, CDR1 MNHNS and CDR2 SASEGT. The CDR3 covers 14 residues. The CDR3 loop reads CASSERGRSDTQDF. The CDR3 DNA reads as TGTGCCAGCAGTGAACGGGGCCGTTCAGATACGCAGGATTTT.

The chain is built from TRBV29-1 and TRBJ2-1; D remains unclear. Germline loops: CDR1 SQVTM, CDR2 ANQGSEA. The CDR3 consists of 14 residues. Trimming removed 5 bases at V and 4 bases at J, with 15 bases between. DNA for the CDR3: TGCAGCGTTCTTGGGCCAGTCTTATACAATGAGCAGTTCTTC. It translates to CSVLGPVLYNEQFF.

This clonotype has only a few counts. The chain carries TRBV2 and TRBJ1-2; D not resolved. Germline values: CDR1 SNHLY, CDR2 FYNNEI. There are 14 residues in the CDR3. Trimming took off 0 bases at V and 4 bases at J, with 9 bases between the two ends. CDR3 sequence (DNA): TGTGCCAGCAGTGAAGCGCGGCAGTTCTATGGCTACACCTTC. This encodes CASSEARQFYGYTF. Full variable domain (rest looked up from reference TRBV2 and TRBJ1-2): EPEVTQTPSHQVTQMGQEVILRCVPISNHLYFYWYRQILGQKVEFLVSFYNNEISEKSEIFDDQFSVERPDGSNFTLKIRSTKLEDSAMYFCASSEARQFYGYTFGSGTRLTVV.

The chain has TRBV12-3 or TRBV12-4 and TRBJ2-3, with 8 bases matching TRBD1. There are 16 residues in the CDR3. Losses at the gene ends were 3 bases for V and 3 bases for J; bases not matched to a gene: 8. In DNA form, the CDR3 reads TGTGCCAGCAGTTTGTCACAGGGGGGAAGAACAGATACGCAGTATTTT. This gives the protein CASSLSQGGRTDTQYF.

This clonotype was detected once. The chain is built from TRBV2 and TRBJ1-1; D is possibly TRBD1 (5 bases). CDR1 is SNHLY, CDR2 FYNNEI, per germline. V lost 4 bases and J 3 bases, leaving 12 bases between the germline ends. This CDR3 contains 14 residues. CDR3 amino acids: CASSAGGLDTEAFF. The CDR3 region has the DNA TGTGCCAGCAGTGCCGGGGGTCTGGACACTGAAGCTTTCTTT. The full variable domain, rest sourced from reference TRBV2 and TRBJ1-1, is EPEVTQTPSHQVTQMGQEVILRCVPISNHLYFYWYRQILGQKVEFLVSFYNNEISEKSEIFDDQFSVERPDGSNFTLKIRSTKLEDSAMYFCASSAGGLDTEAFFGQGTRLTVV.

This rearrangement joins TRBV6-5 to TRBJ2-7; D ambiguous. Germline CDR1 MNHEY, CDR2 SVGAGI. The CDR3 covers 15 residues. Trimming took off 0 bases at V and 2 bases at J, with 11 bases between the two ends. This CDR3 is CASSYSTPATYEQYF. As DNA, the CDR3 is TGTGCCAGCAGTTACTCGACTCCTGCTACCTACGAGCAGTACTTC.

The CDR3 sequence: CASSLGTDADYGYTF. CDR3 nucleotide sequence: TGCGCCAGCAGCCTCGGGACAGATGCTGACTATGGCTACACCTTC. The chain couples TRBV5-1 to TRBJ1-2; 7 nucleotides agree with TRBD1. V lost 4 bases, J lost 3 bases, and 9 bases stayed unmatched. The CDR3 consists of 15 residues. CDR1 is SGHRS, CDR2 YFSETQ, per germline.

A single count supports this clonotype. The V gene is TRBV6-1, the J gene TRBJ2-4; the D gene is possibly TRBD2 (6 bases). The CDR3 is 16 amino acids. Germline assignment: CDR1 MNHNS and CDR2 SASEGT. V was pared by 10 bases and J by 4 bases, with 23 bases between. CDR3 loop: CANKRDSTGGKNIQYF. The CDR3 DNA sequence: TGTGCCAACAAGAGGGACTCCACTGGGGGTAAAAACATTCAGTACTTC.

This clonotype has a handful of counts. This chain uses TRBV10-3 with TRBJ1-6, with D uncertain. The CDR3 covers 14 residues. Germline V gene lookup returns CDR1 ENHRY and CDR2 SYGVKD. Deletions cut 3 bases from V and 9 bases from J, with 12 bases between. The CDR3 region is CAISEGSGSSPLHF. The CDR3 DNA reads as TGTGCCATCAGTGAAGGCTCCGGGAGTTCACCCCTCCACTTT.

This clonotype was seen a handful of times. The CDR3 DNA reads TGTGCCAGCAGCCAAGGTCCAGGCCCCTTTAACTATGGCTACACCTTC. As protein: CASSQGPGPFNYGYTF. This chain connects TRBV3-1 to TRBJ1-2, with D unclear. V lost 1 base and J 1 base, leaving 13 bases between the germline ends. The germline CDR1 and CDR2 sequences are LGHDT and YNNKEL (reference sequence). The CDR3 contains 16 residues.

To note about this clonotype: A much more abundant neighbour one base away suggests this may be a read error. The rearrangement links TRBV10-3 to TRBJ2-3; D is tentatively TRBD1 or TRBD2 (7 bases each). V gave up 3 bases and J gave up 1 base, with 20 bases separating them. This CDR3 is built from 18 residues. Germline assignment: CDR1 ENHRY and CDR2 SYGVKD. The CDR3 reads CAISDGTVNSGRTDTQYF. The CDR3 DNA follows: TGTGCCATCAGTGATGGGACAGTAAATAGCGGGCGCACAGATACGCAGTATTTT.

This clonotype has more than one count but fewer than ten. The V and J genes are TRBV4-1 and TRBJ2-1; a weak D match, TRBD2 (6 bases). This CDR3 is 22 amino acids long. The V end lost 2 bases, the J end lost 0 bases, and 29 bases lay between the germline ends. From germline, CDR1 is MGHRA and CDR2 YSYEKL. CDR3 nucleotides: TGCGCCAGCAGCCAATGGTGCCACGGACGGACCAAACTAGCTTTCTCCTACAATGAGCAGTTCTTC. It codes for CASSQWCHGRTKLAFSYNEQFF.